The sequence of this T cell receptor (beta chain) was determined in a study of T cell clusters in autoimmune cytopenias. TRB was amplified by touch-down multiplex PCR, primer pools A and B combined. No DNA is given; TCRdb re-called the multiplex PCR reads and lists each CDR3 protein once. This table lists roughly 5,000 distinct CDR3 sequences. This clonotype ranks as medium-sized (0.01 to 0.1%) in terms of frequency. Its target is unknown. Roughly 40,000 genome equivalents of blood DNA were amplified for TRB. Germline-derived CDR1 and CDR2 are MNHEY and SMNVEV (reference sequence). The length of the CDR3 is 16 residues. Overall study findings and caveats: Compared with active autoimmune hepatitis patients, healthy donors showed about 2.7-fold more exclusive TRB clusters. TRB repertoire shifts in secondary cytopenia and chronic lymphocytic leukemia mostly reflected lymphoma, not autoimmunity. Functional roles of the in silico T cell clusters still await experimental validation.

The sequenced material came from peripheral blood. The TCR sequence derives from a human donor with an autoimmune cytopenia or autoimmune hepatitis (not recorded which). This chain links TRBV27 with TRBJ2-1; absent DNA, TCRdb's TRBD2 call cannot be checked. CDR3 in amino acids: CASSFRSGRRYNEQFF.